This is a list of T cell receptor beta chains from one sample in a study of early T cells in non-severe SARS-CoV-2 infection. A single record per CDR3 protein comes from TCRdb applying MiXCR to the 5' RACE reads. Among more than 25,000 distinct CDR3 sequences, over 2.5% were seen once, and the ten largest hold approximately 0.72%. What was sequenced was whole blood. The receptors here all came from an adult who was a healthcare worker with PCR-confirmed SARS-CoV-2 infection or an uninfected control (not recorded which). The CDR3 runs from the conserved cysteine through the conserved F or W. A D gene is named only where the DNA matches it firmly. Part of the rows lack a size; the others show once, few, many or a class for expanded clones.

j_gene	d_gene	abundance	v_gene	CDR3aa	CDR3nt
TRBJ1-3	.	many	TRBV20-1	CSALSWDSGNTIYF	TGCAGTGCCCTCTCTTGGGACTCTGGAAACACCATATATTTT
TRBJ2-3	TRBD2	many	TRBV12-3/TRBV12-4	CASSTGLVLDTQYF	TGTGCCAGCAGCACCGGACTAGTTTTAGATACGCAGTATTTT
TRBJ2-3	.	many	TRBV24-1	CATSDVTVGTDTQYF	TGTGCCACCAGTGATGTGACAGTGGGGACAGATACGCAGTATTTT
TRBJ2-3	.	many	TRBV12-3/TRBV12-4	CASSRQRSGDTQYF	TGTGCCAGCAGCCGACAGCGATCGGGAGATACGCAGTATTTT
TRBJ1-5	.	many	TRBV20-1	CSARDLGGPSNQPQHF	TGCAGTGCTAGAGATCTAGGGGGGCCTAGCAATCAGCCCCAGCATTTT
TRBJ1-2	.	many	TRBV20-1	CSASLQQQANYGYTF	TGCAGTGCTAGCCTCCAGCAACAAGCTAACTATGGCTACACCTTC
TRBJ1-4	.	few	TRBV15	CATSRAGGGNEKLFF	TGTGCCACCAGCAGAGCTGGGGGGGGTAATGAAAAACTGTTTTTT
TRBJ1-2	.	many	TRBV5-1	CASSLSRYGYTF	TGCGCCAGCAGCTTGAGTCGGTATGGCTACACCTTC
TRBJ1-3	TRBD1	many	TRBV6-6	CASSSPSGQPISGNTIYF	TGTGCCAGCAGTTCCCCCTCGGGACAGCCGATCTCTGGAAACACCATATATTTT
TRBJ1-1	.	.	TRBV5-1	CASSLAGGNRMNTEAFF	TGCGCCAGCAGCTTGGCCGGGGGTAACAGAATGAACACTGAAGCTTTCTTT
TRBJ1-4	TRBD1	medium-sized	TRBV29-1	CSVQAGGLFYEKLFF	TGCAGCGTTCAAGCAGGGGGCCTATTTTATGAAAAACTGTTTTTT
TRBJ1-5	.	many	TRBV20-1	CSARDKLYASSNQPQHF	TGCAGTGCTAGAGATAAACTTTATGCCTCTAGCAATCAGCCCCAGCATTTT
TRBJ2-3	.	.	TRBV7-2	CASSSSGRGTQYF	TGTGCCAGCAGCTCATCGGGACGAGGTACGCAGTATTTT
TRBJ2-3	.	.	TRBV2	CASKRSSTDTQYF	TGTGCCAGCAAGAGGTCTAGCACAGATACGCAGTATTTT
TRBJ1-5	.	many	TRBV18	CASSLGFGQPQHF	TGTGCCAGCTCACTAGGGTTTGGTCAGCCCCAGCATTTT
TRBJ2-6	.	many	TRBV4-1	CASSQRVEAGWANVLTF	TGCGCCAGCAGCCAACGCGTGGAAGCCGGGTGGGCCAACGTCCTGACTTTC
TRBJ1-1	.	many	TRBV12-3/TRBV12-4	CASRLRGLNTEAFF	TGTGCCAGCAGACTTCGCGGGTTGAACACTGAAGCTTTCTTT
TRBJ1-2	.	many	TRBV12-3/TRBV12-4	CASSINYGYTF	TGTGCCAGCAGTATTAACTATGGCTACACCTTC
TRBJ2-2	TRBD2	many	TRBV7-9	CASVGQGGPGELFF	TGTGCCAGCGTCGGGCAGGGAGGGCCCGGGGAGCTGTTTTTT
TRBJ2-1	TRBD1	many	TRBV6-4	CASSPFETGGNTEQFF	TGTGCCAGCAGTCCGTTTGAGACAGGGGGCAACACTGAGCAGTTCTTC
TRBJ1-1	.	medium-sized	TRBV6-1	CASSEALGLVFEGGEAFF	TGTGCCAGCAGTGAAGCCCTAGGTCTGGTTTTCGAGGGGGGTGAAGCTTTCTTT
TRBJ2-4	TRBD2	many	TRBV19	CASRTSGGDIQYF	TGTGCCAGTAGGACTAGCGGGGGGGACATTCAGTACTTC
TRBJ2-3	TRBD2	many	TRBV20-1	CSAKGLAGGHTDTQYF	TGCAGTGCAAAGGGTCTAGCGGGGGGGCACACAGATACGCAGTATTTT
TRBJ1-6	.	many	TRBV6-4	CASSESGVNSPLHF	TGTGCCAGCAGTGAGTCCGGGGTTAATTCACCCCTCCACTTT
TRBJ2-5	.	.	TRBV11-2	CASSPLTGRETQYF	TGTGCCAGCAGCCCCCTGACTGGGAGAGAGACCCAGTACTTC
TRBJ2-3	.	many	TRBV20-1	CSASAVRPLAGPTDTQYF	TGCAGTGCTAGCGCCGTCCGTCCCCTCGCGGGGCCCACAGATACGCAGTATTTT
TRBJ2-6	.	many	TRBV7-3	CASSPTSSSGANVLTF	TGTGCCAGCAGCCCCACGAGTAGTTCTGGGGCCAACGTCCTGACTTTC
TRBJ2-2	.	.	TRBV7-2	CASSLRESPANTGELFF	TGTGCCAGCAGCTTAAGGGAATCTCCCGCGAACACCGGGGAGCTGTTTTTT
TRBJ1-1	.	medium-sized	TRBV5-6	CASSLVGTEAFF	TGTGCCAGCAGCTTGGTTGGTACTGAAGCTTTCTTT
TRBJ1-5	.	many	TRBV6-6	CASNPQAPSPQHF	TGTGCCAGCAACCCACAGGCCCCCAGTCCCCAGCATTTT
TRBJ1-5	.	many	TRBV20-1	CSASPRGWDQPQHF	TGCAGTGCTAGCCCCAGAGGGTGGGATCAGCCCCAGCATTTT
TRBJ1-5	.	many	TRBV10-3	CAISEALEGNQPQHF	TGTGCCATCAGTGAGGCACTTGAAGGCAATCAGCCCCAGCATTTT
TRBJ2-1	TRBD2	many	TRBV20-1	CSASPSGAGISSYNEQFF	TGCAGTGCTAGCCCCAGCGGGGCGGGGATCAGCTCCTACAATGAGCAGTTCTTC
TRBJ2-3	.	few	TRBV27	CASSPDWDTQYF	TGTGCCAGCAGCCCGGATTGGGATACGCAGTATTTT
TRBJ2-3	.	many	TRBV12-3/TRBV12-4	CASSLDLITQYF	TGTGCCAGCAGTTTAGACCTTATTACGCAGTATTTT
TRBJ2-1	TRBD1	many	TRBV19	CASSKGTGGDNEQFF	TGTGCCAGTAGTAAAGGGACAGGGGGGGACAATGAGCAGTTCTTC
TRBJ2-1	TRBD1	many	TRBV19	CASTFGTGNGEQFF	TGTGCCAGTACGTTCGGGACAGGGAATGGTGAGCAGTTCTTC
TRBJ1-4	.	many	TRBV10-3	CAISGQAATNEKLFF	TGTGCCATCAGTGGGCAGGCCGCAACTAATGAAAAACTGTTTTTT
TRBJ2-2	.	medium-sized	TRBV5-1	CASSLAGPVAGELFF	TGCGCCAGCAGCTTGGCGGGACCCGTGGCCGGGGAGCTGTTTTTT
TRBJ2-2	.	many	TRBV7-9	CASSSTPRGTGELFF	TGTGCCAGCAGCTCCACCCCACGGGGGACCGGGGAGCTGTTTTTT
TRBJ2-5	.	many	TRBV7-2	CASSLGFTSQETQYF	TGTGCCAGCAGCTTAGGGTTTACGAGCCAAGAGACCCAGTACTTC
TRBJ2-3	TRBD2	many	TRBV27	CASSLDSGGATDTQYF	TGTGCCAGCAGTTTGGATAGCGGGGGGGCCACAGATACGCAGTATTTT
TRBJ1-2	TRBD1	many	TRBV18	CASSPWDREYGGYTF	TGTGCCAGCTCACCATGGGACAGGGAGTATGGTGGCTACACCTTC
TRBJ1-2	.	.	TRBV5-5	CASSPDSYGYTF	TGTGCCAGCAGCCCGGACAGCTATGGCTACACCTTC
TRBJ2-1	TRBD2	many	TRBV12-3/TRBV12-4	CASSFGSGSSYNEQFF	TGTGCCAGCAGTTTTGGGAGCGGGAGCTCCTACAATGAGCAGTTCTTC
TRBJ1-4	TRBD1	many	TRBV18	CASSQTGAGEKLFF	TGTGCCAGCTCACAGACAGGGGCCGGAGAAAAACTGTTTTTT
TRBJ2-2	.	.	TRBV3-1	CASSQRPKPGELFF	TGTGCCAGCAGCCAACGTCCTAAACCCGGGGAGCTGTTTTTT
TRBJ2-3	.	many	TRBV9	CASSPKLNTDTQYF	TGTGCCAGCAGCCCGAAGCTTAACACAGATACGCAGTATTTT
TRBJ2-2	.	many	TRBV27	CASSLFTGELFF	TGTGCCAGCAGCTTGTTTACCGGGGAGCTGTTTTTT
TRBJ2-5	TRBD1	many	TRBV4-1	CASSQGRGLRETQYF	TGCGCCAGCAGCCAAGGAAGGGGGCTCAGAGAGACCCAGTACTTC
TRBJ2-2	TRBD1	many	TRBV30	CAWSPRTGTTGELFF	TGTGCCTGGAGTCCCCGGACAGGAACCACCGGGGAGCTGTTTTTT
TRBJ1-2	.	few	TRBV11-1	CASSKGVENYGYTF	TGTGCCAGCAGCAAAGGGGTCGAAAACTATGGCTACACCTTC
TRBJ2-1	.	many	TRBV27	CASRKQGLYNEQFF	TGTGCCAGCAGGAAACAAGGGCTCTACAATGAGCAGTTCTTC